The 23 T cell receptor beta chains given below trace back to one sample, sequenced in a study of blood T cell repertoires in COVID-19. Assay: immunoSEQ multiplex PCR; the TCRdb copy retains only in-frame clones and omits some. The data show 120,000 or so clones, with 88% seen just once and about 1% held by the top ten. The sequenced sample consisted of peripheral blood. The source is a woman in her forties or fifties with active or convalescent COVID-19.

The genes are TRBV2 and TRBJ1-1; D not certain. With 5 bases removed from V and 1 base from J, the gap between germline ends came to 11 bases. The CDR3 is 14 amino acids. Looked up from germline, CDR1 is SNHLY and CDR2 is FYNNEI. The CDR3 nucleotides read TGTGCCAGCAGTCTCCATCACGGGAACACTGAAGCTTTCTTT. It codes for CASSLHHGNTEAFF.

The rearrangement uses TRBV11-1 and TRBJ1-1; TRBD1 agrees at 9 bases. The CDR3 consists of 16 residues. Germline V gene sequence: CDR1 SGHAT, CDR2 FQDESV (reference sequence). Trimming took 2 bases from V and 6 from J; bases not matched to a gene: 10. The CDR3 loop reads CASSLKHRDREAEAFF. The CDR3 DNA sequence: TGTGCCAGCAGCTTAAAGCATCGGGACAGGGAAGCTGAAGCTTTCTTT.

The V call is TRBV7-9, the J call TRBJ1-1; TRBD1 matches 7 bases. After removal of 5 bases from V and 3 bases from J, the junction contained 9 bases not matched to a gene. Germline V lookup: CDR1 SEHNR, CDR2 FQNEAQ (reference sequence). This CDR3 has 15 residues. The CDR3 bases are TGTGCCAGCAGCCCACGCGGGCAGGGGGACACTGAAGCTTTCTTT. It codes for CASSPRGQGDTEAFF.

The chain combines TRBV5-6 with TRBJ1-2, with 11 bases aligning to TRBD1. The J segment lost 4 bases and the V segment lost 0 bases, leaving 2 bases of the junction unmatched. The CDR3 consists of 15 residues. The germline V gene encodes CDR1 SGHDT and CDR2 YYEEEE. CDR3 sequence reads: CASSLVGTGGYGYTF. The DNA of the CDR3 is TGTGCCAGCAGCTTGGTAGGGACAGGGGGCTATGGCTACACCTTC.

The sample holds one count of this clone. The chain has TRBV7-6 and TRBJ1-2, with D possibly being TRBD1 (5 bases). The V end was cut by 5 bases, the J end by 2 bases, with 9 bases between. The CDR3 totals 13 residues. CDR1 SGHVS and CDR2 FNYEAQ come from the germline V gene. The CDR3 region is CASSKGLNYGYTF. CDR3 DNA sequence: TGTGCCAGCAGCAAGGGGTTGAACTATGGCTACACCTTC.

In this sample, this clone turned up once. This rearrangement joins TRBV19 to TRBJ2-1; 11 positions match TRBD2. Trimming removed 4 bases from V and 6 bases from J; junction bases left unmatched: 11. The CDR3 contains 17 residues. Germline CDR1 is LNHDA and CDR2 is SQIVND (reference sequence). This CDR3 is CASSNPLAGGRSNEQFF. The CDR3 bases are TGTGCCAGTAGTAACCCATTAGCGGGAGGGCGGTCCAATGAGCAGTTCTTC.

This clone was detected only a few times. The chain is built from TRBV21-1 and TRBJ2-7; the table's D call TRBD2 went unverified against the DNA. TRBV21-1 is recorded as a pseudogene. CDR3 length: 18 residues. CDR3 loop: CASSKEPSGRVLRYEQYF. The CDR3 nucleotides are TGTGCCAGCAGCAAAGAACCAAGCGGGAGGGTCCTTCGCTACGAGCAGTACTTC.

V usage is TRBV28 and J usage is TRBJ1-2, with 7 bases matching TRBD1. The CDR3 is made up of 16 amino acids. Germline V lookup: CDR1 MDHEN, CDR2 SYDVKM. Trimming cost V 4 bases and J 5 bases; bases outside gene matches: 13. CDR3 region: CASSSAQGIFGYGYTF. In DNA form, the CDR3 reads TGTGCCAGCAGTTCTGCACAGGGGATTTTCGGGTATGGCTACACCTTC.

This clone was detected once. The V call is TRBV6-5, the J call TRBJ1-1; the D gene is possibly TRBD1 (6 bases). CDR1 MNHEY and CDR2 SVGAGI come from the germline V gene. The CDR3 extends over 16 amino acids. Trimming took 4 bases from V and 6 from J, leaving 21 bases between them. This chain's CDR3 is CASSLSPLGGFAEAFF. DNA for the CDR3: TGTGCCAGCAGTTTGAGTCCCTTAGGGGGTTTCGCTGAAGCTTTCTTT.

The CDR3 DNA reads as TGTGCCAGCAGTTTATCGAAGGGGGCGCCTGGCTACACCTTC. This sequence encodes CASSLSKGAPGYTF. J is TRBJ1-2 and V is TRBV27; 7 nucleotides align to TRBD1. Trimming at V came to 0 bases and at J to 7 bases, leaving 5 bases not matched to a gene. The CDR3 has 14 residues. Per the germline V gene, CDR1 is MNHEY and CDR2 is SMNVEV (reference sequence).

CDR3 protein: CASSLQYSSYEQYF. The CDR3 bases are TGTGCCAGCAGTTTACAATATTCTAGCTACGAGCAGTACTTC. The rearrangement joins TRBV28 to TRBJ2-7; D unresolved. The CDR3 loop spans 14 amino acids. V lost 2 bases to trimming and J lost 3 bases, with 11 bases between them. CDR1 is MDHEN, CDR2 SYDVKM, per germline.

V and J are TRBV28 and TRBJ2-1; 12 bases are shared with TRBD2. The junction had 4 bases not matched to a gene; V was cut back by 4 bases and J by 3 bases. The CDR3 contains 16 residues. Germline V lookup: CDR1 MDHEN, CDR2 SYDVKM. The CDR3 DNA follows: TGTGCCAGCAGTTCTAGCGGGAGGGCCTTCTACAATGAGCAGTTCTTC. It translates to CASSSSGRAFYNEQFF.

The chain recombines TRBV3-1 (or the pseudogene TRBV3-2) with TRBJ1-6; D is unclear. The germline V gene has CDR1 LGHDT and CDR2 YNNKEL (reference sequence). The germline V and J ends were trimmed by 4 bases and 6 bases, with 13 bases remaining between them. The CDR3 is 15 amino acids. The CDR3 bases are TGTGCCAGCAGCCCCCAGTACGTGATTAATTCACCCCTCCACTTT. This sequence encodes CASSPQYVINSPLHF.

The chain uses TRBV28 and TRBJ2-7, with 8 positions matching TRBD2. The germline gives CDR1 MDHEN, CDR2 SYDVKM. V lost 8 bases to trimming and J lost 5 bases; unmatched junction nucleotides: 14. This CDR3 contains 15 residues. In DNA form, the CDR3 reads TGTGCCAGCTGCTTAGCGGGACAAGCTGAGGACGAGCAGTACTTC. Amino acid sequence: CASCLAGQAEDEQYF.

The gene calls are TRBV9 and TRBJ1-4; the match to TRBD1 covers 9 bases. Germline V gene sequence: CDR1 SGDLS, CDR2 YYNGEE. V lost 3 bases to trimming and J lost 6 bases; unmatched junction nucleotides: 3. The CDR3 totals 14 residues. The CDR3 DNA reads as TGTGCCAGCAGCGCCGGGACAGGGTATGAAAAACTGTTTTTT. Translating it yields CASSAGTGYEKLFF.

CDR3 nucleotide sequence: TGTGCCAGCAGCTTCACAGGTACCTACGAGCAGTACTTC. It specifies CASSFTGTYEQYF. This chain links TRBV5-6 with TRBJ2-7; D possibly corresponds to TRBD1 (5 bases). V lost 2 bases to trimming and J lost 2 bases, with 8 bases between them. This CDR3 comprises 13 residues. From germline, CDR1 is SGHDT and CDR2 YYEEEE.

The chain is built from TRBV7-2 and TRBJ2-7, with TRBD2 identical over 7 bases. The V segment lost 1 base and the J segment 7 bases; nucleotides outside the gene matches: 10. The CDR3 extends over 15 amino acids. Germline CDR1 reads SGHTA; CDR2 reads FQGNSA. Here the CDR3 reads CASSLVTSNVREQYF. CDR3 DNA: TGTGCCAGCAGCTTAGTGACTAGCAACGTACGGGAGCAGTACTTC.

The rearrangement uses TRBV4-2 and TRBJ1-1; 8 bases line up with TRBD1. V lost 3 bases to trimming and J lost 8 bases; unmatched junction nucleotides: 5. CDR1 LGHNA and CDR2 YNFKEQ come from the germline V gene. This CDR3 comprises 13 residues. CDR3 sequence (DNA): TGTGCCAGCAGCCACCCAGGGGGCAGGGAAGCTTTCTTT. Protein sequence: CASSHPGGREAFF.

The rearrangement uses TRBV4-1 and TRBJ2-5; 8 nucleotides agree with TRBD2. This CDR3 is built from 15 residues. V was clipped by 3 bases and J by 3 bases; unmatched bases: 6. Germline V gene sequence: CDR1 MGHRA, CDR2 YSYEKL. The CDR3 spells CASSHSGSGEETQYF. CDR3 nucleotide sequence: TGCGCCAGCAGCCACAGCGGGAGTGGTGAAGAGACCCAGTACTTC.

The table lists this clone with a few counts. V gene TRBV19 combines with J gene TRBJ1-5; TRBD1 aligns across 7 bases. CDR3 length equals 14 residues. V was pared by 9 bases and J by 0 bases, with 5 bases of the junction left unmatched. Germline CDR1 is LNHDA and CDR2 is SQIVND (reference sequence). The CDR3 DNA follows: TGTGCCAGCAGCGACAGGGATAGCAATCAGCCCCAGCATTTT. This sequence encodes CASSDRDSNQPQHF.

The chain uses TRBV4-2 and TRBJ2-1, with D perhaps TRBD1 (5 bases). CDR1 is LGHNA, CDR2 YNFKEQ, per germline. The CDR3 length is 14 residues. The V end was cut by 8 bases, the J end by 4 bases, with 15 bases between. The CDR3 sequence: CASSLGPGYNEQFF. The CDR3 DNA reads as TGTGCCAGCTCGTTGGGGCCCGGTTACAATGAGCAGTTCTTC.

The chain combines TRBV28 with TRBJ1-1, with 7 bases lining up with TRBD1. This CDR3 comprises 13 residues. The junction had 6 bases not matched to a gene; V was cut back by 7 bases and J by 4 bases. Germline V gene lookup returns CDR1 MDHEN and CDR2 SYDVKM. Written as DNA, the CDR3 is TGTGCCAGCACCTGGGCAGGGGGCACTGAAGCTTTCTTT. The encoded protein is CASTWAGGTEAFF.

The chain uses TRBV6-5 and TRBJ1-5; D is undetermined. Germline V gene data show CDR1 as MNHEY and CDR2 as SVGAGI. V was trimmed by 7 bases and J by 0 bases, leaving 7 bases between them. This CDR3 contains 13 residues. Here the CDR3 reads CASTPDSNQPQHF. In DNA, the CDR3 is TGTGCCAGCACCCCAGATAGCAATCAGCCCCAGCATTTT.